The 18 T cell receptor beta chains in this list originate from one sample, sequenced in a study of T cell responses to AZD1222 COVID-19 vaccine. Using immunoSEQ multiplex PCR, the repertoire was profiled, and TCRdb retains in-frame clones only, with some absent. This table holds over 110,000 clones, about 92% found once. The material sequenced was peripheral blood, taken on day 0 of AZD1222 vaccination. The receptors stem from an adult in good health.

CDR3 loop: CASSMNREVSQPQHF. In nucleotides, the CDR3 is TGTGCCAGTAGTATGAACAGGGAGGTTAGTCAGCCCCAGCATTTT. The chain carries TRBV19 and TRBJ1-5; D may be TRBD1 (6 bases). Germline V gene lookup returns CDR1 LNHDA and CDR2 SQIVND (reference sequence). The CDR3 has 15 amino acids. V was clipped by 3 bases and J by 6 bases, with 15 bases between them.

V and J are TRBV2 and TRBJ2-2; D is unresolved. CDR1 SNHLY and CDR2 FYNNEI come from the germline V gene. The CDR3 sequence is 12 residues long. Trimming shortened V by 7 bases and J by 2 bases, and 5 bases separated the two germline ends. CDR3 protein: CASKFNTGELFF. DNA for the CDR3: TGTGCCAGCAAATTCAACACCGGGGAGCTGTTTTTT.

The rearrangement links TRBV7-2 to TRBJ1-5; D is uncertain. Between the trimmed V and J ends, which lost 1 base and 2 bases, there was a span of 3 bases. The CDR3 spans 13 residues. The V gene's germline CDR1 is SGHTA and CDR2 FQGNSA. The CDR3: CASSLDRNQPQHF. The CDR3 coding sequence is TGTGCCAGCAGCTTAGATCGCAATCAGCCCCAGCATTTT.

This chain joins TRBV19 and TRBJ2-1, with D perhaps assigned TRBD1 or TRBD2 (5 bases each). Germline values: CDR1 LNHDA, CDR2 SQIVND (reference sequence). Trimming pared 5 bases from V and 5 bases from J, leaving 19 bases between. The CDR3 contains 16 residues. CDR3 loop: CASSSYPGAGDNEQFF. As DNA, the CDR3 is TGTGCCAGTAGTTCCTATCCCGGGGCTGGAGACAATGAGCAGTTCTTC.

The count of this clone is one. The V call is TRBV3-1 (or the pseudogene TRBV3-2), the J call TRBJ2-7, with 7 bases identical to TRBD1. This CDR3 is 16 amino acids long. The junction had 5 bases not matched to a gene; V was cut back by 0 bases and J by 0 bases. The germline V gene encodes CDR1 LGHDT and CDR2 YNNKEL (reference sequence). Here the CDR3 DNA reads TGTGCCAGCAGCCAAGATCCGGGACAGCACTCCTACGAGCAGTACTTC. Translated, it gives CASSQDPGQHSYEQYF.

V and J are TRBV6-1 and TRBJ1-3; D possibly corresponds to TRBD1 (6 bases). The CDR3 has 16 amino acids. The ends were cut back, 3 bases at V and 0 bases at J, with 12 bases in the middle. In germline, CDR1 is MNHNS, CDR2 SASEGT. CDR3: CASSDPGHSSGNTIYF. CDR3 sequence (DNA): TGTGCCAGCAGTGACCCGGGACACAGCTCTGGAAACACCATATATTTT.

This clone was seen only once. This chain joins TRBV24-1 and TRBJ1-2, with unresolved D. Deletions cut 4 bases from V and 4 bases from J, with 6 bases between. The germline V gene has CDR1 KGHDR and CDR2 SFDVKD. The CDR3 totals 12 residues. CDR3 DNA: TGTGCCACCAGTGACCCGACCTATGGCTACACCTTC. Translation: CATSDPTYGYTF.

The V gene is TRBV2, the J gene TRBJ2-7, with 10 bases lining up with TRBD1. J gave up 3 bases and V 6 bases, and 5 bases lay outside the gene matches. Looked up from germline, CDR1 is SNHLY and CDR2 is FYNNEI. This CDR3 has 14 amino acids. CDR3 amino acids: CASRRDRGIYEQYF. The CDR3, as DNA: TGTGCCAGCAGGCGGGACAGGGGAATCTACGAGCAGTACTTC.

V and J are TRBV28 and TRBJ1-6; maybe TRBD1 (5 bases). This CDR3 spans 15 amino acids. From germline, CDR1 is MDHEN and CDR2 SYDVKM. Trimming removed 3 bases at V and 6 bases at J, with 12 bases between. CDR3 amino acids: CASSFPTALNSPLHF. The CDR3 coding sequence is TGTGCCAGCAGTTTCCCGACAGCCCTTAATTCACCCCTCCACTTT. Full variable domain (outside the CDR3, taken from reference TRBV28 and TRBJ1-6): DVKVTQSSRYLVKRTGEKVFLECVQDMDHENMFWYRQDPGLGLRLIYFSYDVKMKEKGDIPEGYSVSREKKERFSLILESASTNQTSMYLCASSFPTALNSPLHFGNGTRLTVT.

This clone has just one count. The chain joins TRBV11-2 to TRBJ1-2; 7 positions agree with TRBD1. The V and J ends lost 2 bases and 2 bases, in that order; junction bases with no gene match: 2. The germline CDR1 and CDR2 sequences are SGHAT and FQNNGV. The CDR3 extends over 14 amino acids. CDR3 sequence: CASSLTGVNYGYTF. The CDR3 DNA follows: TGTGCCAGCAGCTTAACAGGGGTCAACTATGGCTACACCTTC.

The J gene is TRBJ2-1, the V gene TRBV6-2 or TRBV6-3, with 12 bases aligning to TRBD2. J lost 8 bases, V lost 6 bases, and 5 bases had no gene match. Germline V gene data show CDR1 as MNHEY and CDR2 as SVGEGT. The length of the CDR3 is 14 residues. CDR3 bases: TGTGCCAGCAGCAGACTAGCGGGAGTGCATGAGCAGTTCTTC. This translates into CASSRLAGVHEQFF.

The chain couples TRBV7-2 to TRBJ2-7; 8 bases are a match to TRBD2. The CDR3 contains 15 residues. Germline values: CDR1 SGHTA, CDR2 FQGNSA. Unmatched junction bases numbered 5, after V lost 1 base and J lost 3 bases. The DNA of the CDR3 is TGTGCCAGCAGCTTAGGTACGGGGGGGATCTACGAGCAGTACTTC. Residues: CASSLGTGGIYEQYF.

The V call is TRBV10-3, the J call TRBJ1-2, with 8 bases that match TRBD1. Germline CDR1 is ENHRY and CDR2 is SYGVKD. CDR3 length: 15 amino acids. J was trimmed by 6 bases and V by 7 bases; bases with no gene match: 13. CDR3 nucleotides: TGTGCCATCACCAGGACAGGGACTGGTGTGAATGGCTACACCTTC. It specifies CAITRTGTGVNGYTF.

This chain connects TRBV19 to TRBJ1-1; weak D call: TRBD1 (6 bases). Per the germline V gene, CDR1 is LNHDA and CDR2 is SQIVND (reference sequence). The CDR3 loop spans 16 amino acids. V was pared by 5 bases and J by 0 bases, with 16 bases between. The CDR3 sequence: CASSDSKTGMNTEAFF. CDR3 in DNA: TGTGCCAGTAGTGATTCAAAGACAGGCATGAACACTGAAGCTTTCTTT.

The chain combines TRBV7-2 with TRBJ2-7; 7 nucleotides agree with TRBD2. Germline CDR1 SGHTA, CDR2 FQGNSA. The CDR3 extends over 14 amino acids. The V and J ends lost 5 bases and 3 bases, in that order; junction bases with no gene match: 7. The DNA of the CDR3 is TGTGCCAGCAGCGTAGGAGCGGGGAACTACGAGCAGTACTTC. Protein sequence: CASSVGAGNYEQYF.

This clone was counted once. The V gene is TRBV3-1 (or the pseudogene TRBV3-2), the J gene TRBJ2-7; TRBD2 is a possible D gene (6 bases). The CDR3 runs 14 residues. Germline lookup yields CDR1 LGHDT and CDR2 YNNKEL (reference sequence). V was pared by 0 bases and J by 6 bases, with 12 bases between. The CDR3 nucleotides read TGTGCCAGCAGCCAAGATGGGCGGGGTGGCGAGCAGTACTTC. Translated: CASSQDGRGGEQYF.

J is TRBJ1-6 and V is TRBV9; D possibly corresponds to TRBD1 (5 bases). Trimming stripped 2 bases from V and 6 bases from J, with 12 bases between. The CDR3 is made up of 15 amino acids. CDR1 and CDR2 (germline): SGDLS, YYNGEE. CDR3 in amino acids: CASSVTGTVNSPLHF. DNA for the CDR3: TGTGCCAGCAGCGTGACCGGGACGGTTAATTCACCCCTCCACTTT. The whole variable domain, filled in from reference TRBV9 and TRBJ1-6, reads DSGVTQTPKHLITATGQRVTLRCSPRSGDLSVYWYQQSLDQGLQFLIQYYNGEERAKGNILERFSAQQFPDLHSELNLSSLELGDSALYFCASSVTGTVNSPLHFGNGTRLTVT.

The V and J genes are TRBV9 and TRBJ1-4; no clear D gene. V was pared by 4 bases and J by 2 bases, with 15 bases between. The germline V gene has CDR1 SGDLS and CDR2 YYNGEE. The CDR3 spans 16 residues. The CDR3 nucleotides are TGTGCCAGCAGCCCCTACGCGGGTCCGACTAATGAAAAACTGTTTTTT. Translation gives CASSPYAGPTNEKLFF.